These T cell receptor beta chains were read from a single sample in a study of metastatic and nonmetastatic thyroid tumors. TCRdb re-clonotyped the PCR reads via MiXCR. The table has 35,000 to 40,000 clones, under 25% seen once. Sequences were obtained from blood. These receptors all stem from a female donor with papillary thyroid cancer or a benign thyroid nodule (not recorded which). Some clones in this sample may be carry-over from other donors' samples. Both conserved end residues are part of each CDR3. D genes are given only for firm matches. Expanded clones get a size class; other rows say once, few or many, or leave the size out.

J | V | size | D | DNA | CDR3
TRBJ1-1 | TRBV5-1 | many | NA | TGCGCCAGCAGCTTGGATGGAGGGGCAGTGAACACTGAAGCTTTCTTT | CASSLDGGAVNTEAFF
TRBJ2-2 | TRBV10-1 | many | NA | TGCGCCAGCAGTGACAGGGAGACCGGGGAGCTGTTTTTT | CASSDRETGELFF
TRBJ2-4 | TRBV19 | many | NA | TGTGCCAGTAGTATCCAGGGTGTCCAAAACATTCAGTACTTC | CASSIQGVQNIQYF
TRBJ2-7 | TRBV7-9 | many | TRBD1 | TGTGCCAGCAGCACGGGACAGGCCCCCTACGAGCAGTACTTC | CASSTGQAPYEQYF
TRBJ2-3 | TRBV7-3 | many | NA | TGTGCCAGCAGCCCCCTGGGCACAGATACGCAGTATTTT | CASSPLGTDTQYF
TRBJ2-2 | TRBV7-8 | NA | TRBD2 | TGTGCCAACATCTTGTCCGGAGCGGGAGGCACCGGGGAGCTGTTTTTT | CANILSGAGGTGELFF
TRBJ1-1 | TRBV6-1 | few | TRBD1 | TGTGCCAGCAGACGAACAGGGGGGATGAACACTGAAGCTTTCTTT | CASRRTGGMNTEAFF
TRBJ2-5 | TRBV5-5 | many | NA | TGTGCCAGCAGCTTGGCCGGGCACACCCAAGAGACCCAGTACTTC | CASSLAGHTQETQYF
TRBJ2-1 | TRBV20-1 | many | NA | TGCAGTGCTAGAGACGCACGGGAAGGATCAGATGAGCAGTTCTTC | CSARDAREGSDEQFF
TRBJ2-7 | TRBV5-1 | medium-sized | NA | TGCGCCAGCAGTTTAGGGACCAGCAACGAGCAGTACTTC | CASSLGTSNEQYF
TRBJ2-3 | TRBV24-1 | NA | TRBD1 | TGTGCCACCAGCGCGGGACAGGGGGATGCAGATACGCAGTATTTT | CATSAGQGDADTQYF
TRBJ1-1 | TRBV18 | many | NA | TGTGCCAGCTCACCAATCCACGGCCGGACTGAAGCTTTCTTT | CASSPIHGRTEAFF
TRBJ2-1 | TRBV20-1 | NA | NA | TGCTCCCTAGCTGAGGGCAACAATGAGCAGTTCTTC | CSLAEGNNEQFF
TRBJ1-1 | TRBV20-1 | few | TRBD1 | TGCAGTGCCCGGACAGGGGGCATCAGGAACACTGAAGCTTTCTTT | CSARTGGIRNTEAFF
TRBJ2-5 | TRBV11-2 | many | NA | TGTGCCAGCAGCTTTATTCGAGGGCAAGAGACCCAGTACTTC | CASSFIRGQETQYF
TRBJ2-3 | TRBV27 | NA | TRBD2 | TGTGCCAGCAGTTTATGGAGGGGACTAGCGGGAGTTTCCTTCACAGATACGCAGTATTTT | CASSLWRGLAGVSFTDTQYF
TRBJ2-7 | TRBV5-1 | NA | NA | TGCACCAGCAACCCCACCGGCTACGAGCAGTACTTC | CTSNPTGYEQYF
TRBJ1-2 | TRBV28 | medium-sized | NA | TGTGCCAGCACCCGGACGGGCTTCGGAGGCTACACCTTC | CASTRTGFGGYTF
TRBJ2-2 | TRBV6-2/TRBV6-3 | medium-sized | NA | TGTGCCAGCAAAAGGCCGAGGGACACCGGGGAGCTGTTTTTT | CASKRPRDTGELFF
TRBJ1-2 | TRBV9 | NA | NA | TGTGCCAGCAGCGTAGAGGAGGACCCCACCTGGGGTGGCTACACCTTC | CASSVEEDPTWGGYTF
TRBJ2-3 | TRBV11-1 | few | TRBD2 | TGTGCCAGCAGCCACCCAGCGGGGGACACAGATACGCAGTATTTT | CASSHPAGDTDTQYF
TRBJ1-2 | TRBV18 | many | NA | TGTGCCAGCTCACCATCCGGACAGCACTATGGCTACACCTTC | CASSPSGQHYGYTF
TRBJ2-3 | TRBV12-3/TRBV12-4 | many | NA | TGTGCCAGCAGTTTATTAGGGAGCACAGATACGCAGTATTTT | CASSLLGSTDTQYF
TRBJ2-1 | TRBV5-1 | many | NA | TGCGCCAGCAAGCAGGACCCAGGGTACAATGAGCAGTTCTTC | CASKQDPGYNEQFF
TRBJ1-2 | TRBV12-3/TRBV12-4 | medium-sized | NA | TGTGCCAGCAGTTTTTCAGCGGGGTATGGCTACACCTTC | CASSFSAGYGYTF
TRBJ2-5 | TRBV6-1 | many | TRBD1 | TGTGCCAGCACCCGGGACAGGGGGAATTCGGAGACCCAGTACTTC | CASTRDRGNSETQYF
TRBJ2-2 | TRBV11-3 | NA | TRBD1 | TGTGCCAGCAGCTTAGTCGGACAGGTTAACACCGGGGAGCCGTTTTTT | CASSLVGQVNTGEPFF
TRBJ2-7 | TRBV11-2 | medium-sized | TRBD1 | TGTGCCAGCAGGCCCGGGACAGGGGGAATCGAGCAGTACTTC | CASRPGTGGIEQYF
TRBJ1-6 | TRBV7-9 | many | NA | TGTGCCAGCAGCTTATTTCCCCCAGGACATAATTCACCCCTCCACTTT | CASSLFPPGHNSPLHF
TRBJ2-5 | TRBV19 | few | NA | TGTGCCAGTAGTATTGTACCACAGCCCCCCGAAGAGACCCAGTACTTC | CASSIVPQPPEETQYF
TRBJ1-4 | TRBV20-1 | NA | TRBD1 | TGCAGTGCGATACAGGGGGCAACTAATGAAAAACTGTTTTTT | CSAIQGATNEKLFF
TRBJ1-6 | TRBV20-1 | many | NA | TGCAGTGCTACTTGGTCCTCGGGCTCACCCCTCCACTTT | CSATWSSGSPLHF
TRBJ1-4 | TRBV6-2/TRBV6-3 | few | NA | TGTGCCAGCAGTATTCCAAGGTGGGAAAAACTGTTTTTT | CASSIPRWEKLFF
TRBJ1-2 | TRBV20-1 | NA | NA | TGCAGTGCTAGGTTGGGCTACTCGTGGGGCTACACCTTC | CSARLGYSWGYTF
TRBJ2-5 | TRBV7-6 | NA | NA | TGTGCCAGCAGCTCCTCCAGCTTCCAGACCCAGTACTTC | CASSSSSFQTQYF
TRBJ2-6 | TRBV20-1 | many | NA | TGCAGTGCCAGCGAGGCGGGGGCCCTGGGTGGGGCCAACGTCCTGACTTTC | CSASEAGALGGANVLTF
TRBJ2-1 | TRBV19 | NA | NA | TGTGCCAGTAGTATAGCAAACAATGAGCAGTTCTTC | CASSIANNEQFF
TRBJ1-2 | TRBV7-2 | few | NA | TGTGCCAGCAGCCCACCCCCCCGGGGCTACACCTTC | CASSPPPRGYTF
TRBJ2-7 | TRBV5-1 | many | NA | TGCGCCAGCAGCTTGGGCCAGGAGGCCCACGAGCAGTACTTC | CASSLGQEAHEQYF
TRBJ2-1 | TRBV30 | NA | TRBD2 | TGTGCCTCCGGGGTAGCGGGAGGGTTAAATGAGCAGTTCTTC | CASGVAGGLNEQFF
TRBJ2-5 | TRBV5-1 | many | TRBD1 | TGCGCCAGCAGCTTGGGGGACAGGGTGGAGGAGACCCAGTACTTC | CASSLGDRVEETQYF
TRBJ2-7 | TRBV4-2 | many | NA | TGTGCCAGCAGCCAAGAATCCAAGTTCCACGAGCAGTACTTC | CASSQESKFHEQYF
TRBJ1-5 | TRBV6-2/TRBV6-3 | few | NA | TGTGCCAGCAGTTATTCATCCGTCAGTAGCAATCAGCCCCAGCATTTT | CASSYSSVSSNQPQHF
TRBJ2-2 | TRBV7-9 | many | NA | TGTGCCAGCAGCTTAGGCACCGGGGAGCTGTTTTTT | CASSLGTGELFF
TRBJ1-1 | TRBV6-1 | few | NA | TGTGCCACGGGAGGCAGGCCCACTCAAGCTTTCTTT | CATGGRPTQAFF
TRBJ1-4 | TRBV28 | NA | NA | TGTGCCAGCAGTTTATTTGTGGGGTCTGGTCATAATGAAAAACTGTTTTTT | CASSLFVGSGHNEKLFF
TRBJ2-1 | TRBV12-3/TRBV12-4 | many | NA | TGTGCCAGCAGTTTAGGGTGGCTCAAGGTCTTC | CASSLGWLKVF
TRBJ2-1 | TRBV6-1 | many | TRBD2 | TGTGCCAGCAGCCAAACCCCCGGGACTAGCTCCAGAGAGCAGTTCTTC | CASSQTPGTSSREQFF
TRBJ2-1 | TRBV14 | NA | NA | TGTGCCAGCAGCCAAGTAAGGGGGTTACTACGTAATGAGCAGTTCTTC | CASSQVRGLLRNEQFF
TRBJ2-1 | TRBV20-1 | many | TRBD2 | TGCAGTGCTGGGGGGCTAGCGGGGAACAATGAGCAGTTCTTC | CSAGGLAGNNEQFF
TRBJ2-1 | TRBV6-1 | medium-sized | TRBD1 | TGTGCCAGCAGTCCCCCCGGGACAGTCAATGAGCAGTTCTTC | CASSPPGTVNEQFF
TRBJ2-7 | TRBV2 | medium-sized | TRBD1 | TGTGCCAGCTGGGACAGGGGCTACGAGCAGTACTTC | CASWDRGYEQYF
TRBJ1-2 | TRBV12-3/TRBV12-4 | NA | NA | TGTGCCAGCAGCGCTGGACCCTTGGATGTAGGCGACTACGGCTACACCTTC | CASSAGPLDVGDYGYTF
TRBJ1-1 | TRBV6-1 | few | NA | TGTGCCAGCATCCTGTCTTCGGGATCATGGAGGACTGAAGCTTTCTTT | CASILSSGSWRTEAFF